One TCR beta chain is described in this entry. This specimen belongs to a study of blood T cell repertoires in COVID-19. Study background: Donors in the United States, Italy and Spain gave samples during acute or convalescent COVID-19. PBMCs, B-cell-depleted T cells, or T cells were the source of the cDNA or gDNA that made up the material.

Per the germline V gene, CDR1 is MNHEY and CDR2 is SVGAGI. The ends lost 6 bases at V and 2 bases at J; junction bases unmatched: 3. The CDR3 contains 14 residues. Original processing notes: Estimation of nucleated cell counts relied on the amplification of reference gene primers. Generated by immunoSEQ multiplex PCR, the TCRdb table keeps only in-frame clones and is missing some. The V and J calls and the clone size are those of that table, but D and trimming were determined from the DNA. Counted here are 150,000 to 250,000 clones, about 93% occurring once; the ten biggest clones make up around 0.8%.

Sequencing used peripheral blood. The TCR was taken from a man aged 30-40 years with COVID-19, enrolled during active disease. This chain uses TRBV6-5 with TRBJ2-7, with TRBD2 matching over 11 bases. The CDR3 here is CASSGSGGAYEQYF. In DNA form, the CDR3 reads TGTGCCAGCAGCGGTAGCGGGGGGGCCTACGAGCAGTACTTC.